Listed here are 14 T cell receptor beta chains from one sample, sequenced in a study of T cells in Graves' hyperthyroidism and ophthalmopathy. TCR beta CDR3 regions were amplified from RNA. HTBI primers were the set used in a first-round RT-PCR of the TCR CDR3. TCRdb analysed the multiplex PCR reads with MiXCR anew, one entry per CDR3 protein. The sample lists approximately 640,000 distinct CDR3 sequences, roughly a sixth seen once, with roughly a sixth in the top ten. Sequencing was performed on blood. The source is a middle-aged man with Graves' hyperthyroidism.

This clonotype was observed a few times. V gene TRBV7-3 combines with J gene TRBJ2-7; 8 nucleotides line up with TRBD2. CDR1 is SGHTA and CDR2 is FQGTGA in the germline V gene. The CDR3 totals 14 residues. J lost 2 bases, V lost 5 bases, and 5 bases had no gene match. The CDR3 sequence: CASSPEAGAYEQYF. As DNA, the CDR3 is TGTGCCAGCAGCCCAGAAGCGGGAGCCTACGAGCAGTACTTC.

J is TRBJ2-4 and V is TRBV25-1; no firm D call. CDR1 and CDR2 from the germline V gene are MGHDK and SYGVNS. V lost 1 base, J lost 7 bases, and 8 bases lay in between. The CDR3 runs to 13 residues. The CDR3 spells CASSESEWNIQYF. The CDR3 DNA sequence: TGTGCCAGCAGTGAATCCGAGTGGAACATTCAGTACTTC.

This clonotype came up many times. The chain is built from TRBV24-1 and TRBJ2-2, with D perhaps TRBD1 (6 bases). Germline CDR1 is KGHDR and CDR2 is SFDVKD. V shed 4 bases and J shed 4 bases, with 12 bases lying between them. The CDR3 is 15 residues long. The CDR3 region is CATSDRFRGTGELFF. The DNA of the CDR3 is TGTGCCACCAGTGACCGGTTCAGGGGCACCGGGGAGCTGTTTTTT.

This clonotype was recorded at least ten times. The chain is built from TRBV9 and TRBJ1-1, with D unresolved. V lost 4 bases, J lost 4 bases, and 14 bases lay in between. Germline V gene data show CDR1 as SGDLS and CDR2 as YYNGEE. The CDR3 totals 14 residues. The CDR3 nucleotides read TGTGCCAGCAGCCCGGCTACGTTTTTCACTGAAGCTTTCTTT. Its protein is CASSPATFFTEAFF.

As concerns this clonotype: The junction departs from germline at one end; a sequencing error may be responsible. The genes are TRBV5-1 and TRBJ2-1; D remains ambiguous. Germline values: CDR1 SGHRS, CDR2 YFSETQ. There are 13 residues in the CDR3. CDR3 DNA: TGTGCCAGCAGCTTGGCCAGGAGCAATGAGCAGTTCTTC. Encoded protein: CASSLARSNEQFF.

J is TRBJ1-2 and V is TRBV20-1; D gene uncertain. Trimming stripped 0 bases from V and 0 bases from J, with 11 bases between. The CDR3 is 15 residues long. From germline, CDR1 is DFQATT and CDR2 SNEGSKA (reference sequence). Here the CDR3 reads CSARERAYANYGYTF. CDR3 in DNA: TGCAGTGCTAGAGAAAGGGCCTATGCTAACTATGGCTACACCTTC.

This clonotype was observed once. This chain joins TRBV6-2 or TRBV6-3 and TRBJ2-3; TRBD2 might be the D (6 bases). CDR3 size: 14 residues. CDR1 and CDR2 (germline): MNHEY, SVGEGT. The V end was cut by 2 bases, the J end by 4 bases, with 10 bases between. The CDR3 DNA reads TGTGCCAGCAGTTACGAGGGACTTTCAGATACGCAGTATTTT. Translation gives CASSYEGLSDTQYF.

This clonotype was picked up many times. V usage is TRBV27 and J usage is TRBJ2-3; TRBD2 agrees at 12 bases. CDR3 length: 16 residues. In germline, CDR1 is MNHEY, CDR2 SMNVEV (reference sequence). Losses at the gene ends were 4 bases for V and 2 bases for J; bases not matched to a gene: 4. Here the CDR3 reads CASSYRTSGNTDTQYF. The CDR3 bases are TGTGCCAGCAGTTACCGGACTAGCGGGAACACAGATACGCAGTATTTT.

This clonotype has only one observation. CDR3 protein: CAIRGAVGTQYF. The CDR3 DNA follows: TGTGCCATCAGGGGGGCAGTGGGTACGCAGTATTTT. The V gene is TRBV10-3, the J gene TRBJ2-3, with D possibly TRBD1 on 6 matching bases. The CDR3 is 12 amino acids. V was shortened by 6 bases and J by 8 bases, with 12 bases between the two germline ends. The germline gives CDR1 ENHRY, CDR2 SYGVKD.

The rearrangement uses TRBV7-3 and TRBJ2-3, with D uncertain. The germline V and J ends were trimmed by 7 bases and 1 base, with 15 bases remaining between them. The CDR3 sequence is 15 residues long. From germline, CDR1 is SGHTA and CDR2 FQGTGA. In DNA form, the CDR3 reads TGTGCCAGCAAATTTAATGCTGTCGGCACAGATACGCAGTATTTT. Translation: CASKFNAVGTDTQYF.

A few counts support this clonotype. In nucleotides, the CDR3 is TGTGCCAGCAGTGCGGCCTGGACAGGGGTGAACACTGAAGCTTTCTTT. Protein sequence: CASSAAWTGVNTEAFF. V is TRBV6-1 and J is TRBJ1-1, with 9 bases fitting TRBD1. This CDR3 has 16 amino acids. In germline, CDR1 is MNHNS, CDR2 SASEGT. Trimming at V came to 4 bases and at J to 0 bases, leaving 6 bases not matched to a gene.

The V and J genes are TRBV3-1 and TRBJ2-3; D is perhaps TRBD2 (5 bases). V was pared by 1 base and J by 6 bases, with 20 bases between. The CDR3 consists of 17 residues. Germline values: CDR1 LGHDT, CDR2 YNNKEL (reference sequence). CDR3 loop: CASSQGESGYSSDTQYF. DNA for the CDR3: TGTGCCAGCAGCCAAGGTGAAAGCGGCTACTCCTCCGATACGCAGTATTTT.

CDR3 sequence (DNA): TGTGCCTGGAGTGTAGGTGGGAGGGGGTTCTTC. This encodes CAWSVGGRGFF. The chain employs TRBV30 and TRBJ2-1; 7 positions agree with TRBD2. The V gene end was trimmed by 0 bases and the J gene end by 15 bases; junction bases not matched to a gene: 5. CDR3 length equals 11 residues. CDR1 and CDR2 from the germline V gene are GTSNPN and SVGIG (reference sequence).

In this sample, this clonotype turned up many times. The gene calls are TRBV19 and TRBJ1-5, with TRBD1 matching 7 bases. Germline CDR1 is LNHDA and CDR2 is SQIVND (reference sequence). The V segment lost 6 bases and the J segment 0 bases; nucleotides outside the gene matches: 8. This CDR3 region has 16 residues. CDR3 residues: CASRPLGQTSNQPQHF. The CDR3 DNA sequence: TGTGCCAGTAGGCCGCTGGGACAGACTAGCAATCAGCCCCAGCATTTT.